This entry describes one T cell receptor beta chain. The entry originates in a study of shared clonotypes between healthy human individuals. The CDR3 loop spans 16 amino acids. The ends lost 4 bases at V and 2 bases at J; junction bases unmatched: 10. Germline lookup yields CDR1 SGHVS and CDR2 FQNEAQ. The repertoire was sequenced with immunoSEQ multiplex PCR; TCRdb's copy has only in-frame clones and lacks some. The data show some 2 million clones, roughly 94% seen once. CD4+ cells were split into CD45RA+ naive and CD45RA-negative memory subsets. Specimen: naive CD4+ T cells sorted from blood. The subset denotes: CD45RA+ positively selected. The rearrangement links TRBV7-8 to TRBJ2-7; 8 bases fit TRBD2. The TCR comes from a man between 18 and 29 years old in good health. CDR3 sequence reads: CASSSVLGLDPYEQYF. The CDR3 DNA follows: TGTGCCAGCAGCTCAGTTTTGGGACTAGACCCCTACGAGCAGTACTTC.